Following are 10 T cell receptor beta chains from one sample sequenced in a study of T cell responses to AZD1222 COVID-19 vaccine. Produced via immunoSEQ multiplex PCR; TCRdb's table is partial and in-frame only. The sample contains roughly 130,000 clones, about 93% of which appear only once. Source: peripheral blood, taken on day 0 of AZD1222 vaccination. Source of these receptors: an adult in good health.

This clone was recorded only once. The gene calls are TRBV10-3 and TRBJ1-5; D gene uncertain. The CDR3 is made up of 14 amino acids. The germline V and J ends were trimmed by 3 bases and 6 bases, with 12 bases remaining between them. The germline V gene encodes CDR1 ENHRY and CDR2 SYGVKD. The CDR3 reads CAISDMGSGQPQHF. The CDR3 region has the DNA TGTGCCATCAGTGATATGGGGTCCGGTCAGCCCCAGCATTTT.

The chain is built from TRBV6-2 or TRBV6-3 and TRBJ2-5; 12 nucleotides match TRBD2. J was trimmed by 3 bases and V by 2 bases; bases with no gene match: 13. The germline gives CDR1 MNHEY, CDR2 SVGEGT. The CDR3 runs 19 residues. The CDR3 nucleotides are TGTGCCAGCAGTTACGAACCGGGACTAGCGGGCCCCTCGGAAGAGACCCAGTACTTC. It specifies CASSYEPGLAGPSEETQYF.

In DNA form, the CDR3 reads TGCGCCAGCCGGAGGGCACTTAATGAAAAACTGTTTTTT. Amino acid sequence: CASRRALNEKLFF. The chain has TRBV5-1 and TRBJ1-4; no firm D call. The CDR3 has 13 residues. The germline V and J ends were trimmed by 7 bases and 4 bases, with 11 bases remaining between them. CDR1 and CDR2 from the germline V gene are SGHRS and YFSETQ.

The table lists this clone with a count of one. CDR3 amino acids: CASNPTGERNQPQHF. CDR3 DNA sequence: TGTGCCAGCAACCCGACAGGGGAGCGCAATCAGCCCCAGCATTTT. The chain combines TRBV6-2 or TRBV6-3 with TRBJ1-5, with 8 bases matching TRBD1. J gave up 2 bases and V 7 bases, and 7 bases lay outside the gene matches. Germline lookup yields CDR1 MNHEY and CDR2 SVGEGT. This CDR3 region has 15 residues.

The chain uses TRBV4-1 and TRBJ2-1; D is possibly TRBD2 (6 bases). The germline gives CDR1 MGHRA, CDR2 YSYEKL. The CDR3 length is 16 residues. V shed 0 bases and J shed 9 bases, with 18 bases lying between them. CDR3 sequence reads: CASSQEVALAQGEQFF. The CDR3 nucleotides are TGCGCCAGCAGCCAAGAAGTAGCGCTAGCGCAAGGTGAGCAGTTCTTC.

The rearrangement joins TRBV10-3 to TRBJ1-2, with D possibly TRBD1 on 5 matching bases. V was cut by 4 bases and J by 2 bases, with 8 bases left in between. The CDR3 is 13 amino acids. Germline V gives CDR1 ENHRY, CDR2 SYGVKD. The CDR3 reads CAISADSNYGYTF. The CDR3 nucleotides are TGTGCCATCAGTGCCGACAGCAACTATGGCTACACCTTC.

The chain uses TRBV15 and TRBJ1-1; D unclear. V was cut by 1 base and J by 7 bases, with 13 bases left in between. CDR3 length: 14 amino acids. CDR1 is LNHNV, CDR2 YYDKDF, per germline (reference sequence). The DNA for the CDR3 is TGTGCCACCAGCAGAGCCGGTAACAGAGATGAAGCTTTCTTT. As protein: CATSRAGNRDEAFF.

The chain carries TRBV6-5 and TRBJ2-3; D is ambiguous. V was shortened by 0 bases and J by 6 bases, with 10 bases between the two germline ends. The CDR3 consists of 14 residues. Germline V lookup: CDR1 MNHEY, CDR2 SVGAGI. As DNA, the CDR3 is TGTGCCAGCAGTTACTCGAACCCACCCGATACGCAGTATTTT. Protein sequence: CASSYSNPPDTQYF.

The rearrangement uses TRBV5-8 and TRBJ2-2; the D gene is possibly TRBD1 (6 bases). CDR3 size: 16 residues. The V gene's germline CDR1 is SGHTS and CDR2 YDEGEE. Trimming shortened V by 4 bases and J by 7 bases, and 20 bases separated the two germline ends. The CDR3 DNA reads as TGTGCCAGCAGCATAACTGGAAGGACAGTTAACGGGGAGCTGTTTTTT. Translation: CASSITGRTVNGELFF.

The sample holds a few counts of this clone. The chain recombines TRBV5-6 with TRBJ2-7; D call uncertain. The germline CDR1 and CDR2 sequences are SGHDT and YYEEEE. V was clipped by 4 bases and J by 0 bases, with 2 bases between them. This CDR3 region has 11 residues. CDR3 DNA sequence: TGTGCCAGCAGCACCTCCTACGAGCAGTACTTC. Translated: CASSTSYEQYF. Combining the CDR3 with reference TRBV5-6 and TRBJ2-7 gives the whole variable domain DAGVTQSPTHLIKTRGQQVTLRCSPKSGHDTVSWYQQALGQGPQFIFQYYEEEERQRGNFPDRFSGHQFPNYSSELNVNALLLGDSALYLCASSTSYEQYFGPGTRLTVT.